This TCR beta chain appears in the sequencing data of a study of blood T cell dynamics during melanoma immunotherapy. Study summary: Standard first-line treatment here was pembrolizumab or nivolumab plus ipilimumab in metastatic melanoma.

The table came from immunoSEQ multiplex PCR; TCRdb's copy has only in-frame clones and leaves some out. The data contain roughly 6,900 clones, less than 85% of them singletons. Time point of the sample: pre-treatment baseline. Samples come from before therapy and from week 3 after the first blockade cycle. The specimen comprised blood, sampled from a patient treated with checkpoint blockade. This TCR came from a human donor with melanoma.

CDR3 nucleotides: TGTGCCACCAGCAAAGGACAGGGGAGCTACGAGCAGTACTTC. Its translation is CATSKGQGSYEQYF. The chain uses TRBV15 and TRBJ2-7; 9 bases align to TRBD1. CDR1 is LNHNV and CDR2 is YYDKDF in the germline V gene (reference sequence). With V trimmed by 4 bases and J by 3 bases, 4 bases remained unmatched. This CDR3 contains 14 residues.